This entry lists 7 T cell receptor beta chains sequenced from one sample in a study of blood T cell repertoires in COVID-19. Data came from immunoSEQ multiplex PCR; TCRdb stores just in-frame clones and leaves some out. This sample has some 190,000 clones, with about nine tenths found just once. Sequences were obtained from peripheral blood. The source of these receptors is a man younger than 30 with active or convalescent COVID-19.

The gene calls are TRBV23-1 and TRBJ1-1, with 9 positions matching TRBD1. TRBV23-1 is treated as an ORF (open reading frame) with a function not yet certain. CDR3 length: 18 residues. V was pared by 3 bases and J by 0 bases, with 11 bases of the junction left unmatched. The CDR3 spells CASSHEFPGQGLNTEAFF. For the CDR3, the DNA is TGCGCCAGCAGTCATGAATTTCCGGGACAGGGACTGAACACTGAAGCTTTCTTT.

The chain is built from TRBV3-1 (or the pseudogene TRBV3-2) and TRBJ2-1, with TRBD1 matching over 8 bases. The germline V gene encodes CDR1 LGHDT and CDR2 YNNKEL (reference sequence). This CDR3 region has 14 residues. V gave up 1 base and J gave up 10 bases; unmatched junction bases: 6. Here the CDR3 DNA reads TGTGCCAGCAGCCAAGGCAGACAGGGGACCGAGCAGTTCTTC. Protein product: CASSQGRQGTEQFF.

V is TRBV30 and J is TRBJ1-2; D remains unclear. The CDR3 totals 14 residues. Between the trimmed V and J ends, which lost 0 bases and 7 bases, there was a span of 15 bases. The germline V gene encodes CDR1 GTSNPN and CDR2 SVGIG (reference sequence). CDR3 sequence reads: CAWSVNWSAGGYTF. CDR3 coding DNA: TGTGCCTGGAGTGTTAATTGGAGTGCCGGTGGCTACACCTTC.

This clone was counted between two and nine times. V usage is TRBV6-1 and J usage is TRBJ1-2; 8 nucleotides agree with TRBD1. The V gene's germline CDR1 is MNHNS and CDR2 SASEGT. The V gene end was trimmed by 2 bases and the J gene end by 5 bases; junction bases not matched to a gene: 7. CDR3 length: 15 amino acids. CDR3 amino acids: CASSESPDRAYGYTF. The CDR3 nucleotides are TGTGCCAGCAGTGAAAGTCCGGACAGGGCTTATGGCTACACCTTC.

The CDR3 DNA reads TGTGCCAGCTCCCCGAACGCAGGGTATACTGAAGCTTTCTTT. It is translated as CASSPNAGYTEAFF. The gene calls are TRBV18 and TRBJ1-1; maybe TRBD1 (5 bases). Trimming stripped 6 bases from V and 5 bases from J, with 16 bases between. Germline V gene data show CDR1 as KGHSH and CDR2 as LQKENI. The CDR3 consists of 14 residues.

J is TRBJ2-5 and V is TRBV10-2; a weak D match, TRBD1 (7 bases). The germline V and J ends were trimmed by 4 bases and 9 bases, with 12 bases remaining between them. The germline V gene has CDR1 WSHSY and CDR2 SAAADI. This CDR3 has 12 residues. CDR3 sequence reads: CASSAARGAQYF. The CDR3 region has the DNA TGCGCCAGCAGTGCAGCCAGGGGGGCCCAGTACTTC.

The gene calls are TRBV5-6 and TRBJ1-1, with a tentative D call TRBD1 (5 bases). Trimming took off 2 bases at V and 1 base at J, with 12 bases between the two ends. This CDR3 has 15 residues. Germline assignment: CDR1 SGHDT and CDR2 YYEEEE. DNA of the CDR3: TGTGCCAGCAGCTTACGACAGATTAAGAACACTGAAGCTTTCTTT. Its translation: CASSLRQIKNTEAFF.